This TCR beta chain appears in the sequencing data of a study of shared clonotypes between healthy human individuals. Study findings and constraints: It was the non-shared clonotypes that had lower generation probabilities than clonotypes shared by all four donors. Blood was the sole source, and tissue repertoires probably differ.

With respect to this clone: Its antigen is not known.

CD45RO-negative CD8 cells positively selected for CCR7 made up the naive population, which excluded terminally differentiated effector memory CD45RA+ cells. All donors qualified as healthy HIV-negative adults and had experienced no recent acute infections or vaccinations. Using immunoSEQ multiplex PCR, the repertoire was profiled, and TCRdb retains in-frame clones only, with some absent. The sample yields about 820,000 clones, 90% to 95% seen once. The CDR3 is made up of 12 amino acids. In germline, CDR1 is SEHNR, CDR2 FQNEAQ (reference sequence). The ends were cut back, 5 bases at V and 6 bases at J, with 8 bases in the middle.

This chain uses TRBV7-9 with TRBJ1-5, with D unresolved. Sequencing was carried out using naive CD8+ T cells sorted from blood. The clonotype originates from a man under 40 in good health. In DNA form, the CDR3 reads TGTGCCAGCAGCCCATCTGGTCAGCCCCAGCATTTT. It specifies CASSPSGQPQHF. Drawing the rest from reference TRBV7-9 and TRBJ1-5, the complete variable domain is DTGVSQNPRHKITKRGQNVTFRCDPISEHNRLYWYRQTLGQGPEFLTYFQNEAQLEKSRLLSDRFSAERPKGSFSTLEIQRTEQGDSAMYLCASSPSGQPQHFGDGTRLSIL.